Described below is a single T cell receptor (beta chain) sequence and its context. Authors' methods: Reference gene primer amplification in the assay estimated nucleated cell counts. The assay was immunoSEQ multiplex PCR, and TCRdb's table has in-frame clones only and misses some. V and J calls and clone size are those listed in that table; D and trimming were worked out from the DNA. The table has 300,000 to 350,000 clones, approximately 91% seen once. The sample belongs to a study of blood T cell repertoires in COVID-19. Study summary: T cells, B-cell-depleted T cells, or PBMCs supplied cDNA or gDNA.

Recruitment covered about two dozen US areas and drew participants whose ages spanned about 18 to 90 years. Donors were grouped by their self-reported clinical history. Sequencing used PBMCs or T cells enriched from blood (not recorded which). This sequence was found in a woman aged 30 to 39 who had been exposed to COVID-19.

CDR3 bases: TGCGCCAGCAGCTTGGTCGACGTCCGGGATGAGCAGTTCTTC. Translated: CASSLVDVRDEQFF. The gene calls are TRBV5-1 and TRBJ2-1; no reliable D call. Germline V gives CDR1 SGHRS, CDR2 YFSETQ. This CDR3 contains 14 residues. Trimming left V 0 bases short and J 8 bases short, with 12 bases between.